This is a list of T cell receptor beta chains from one sample in a study of blood T cells in healthy people across ages. MiXCR, run by TCRdb on the 5' RACE reads, gives a single entry per CDR3 protein. The table shows around 800,000 distinct CDR3 sequences, with roughly 44% occurring only once. The sample taken for sequencing was blood. Source of these receptors: a man aged 60 to 75 in good health. The CDR3 runs from the conserved cysteine through the conserved F or W. The D gene is left open where the match is weak. Where a row states a size, it is once, few, many or the class of an expanded clone; other rows omit it.

v_call	d_call	j_call	clone_size	cdr3_nt	cdr3_aa
TRBV6-5	TRBD1	TRBJ2-5	NA	TGTGCCAGCAGTCAAATAGGACAGGAGCAAGAGACCCAGTACTTC	CASSQIGQEQETQYF
TRBV12-3/TRBV12-4	NA	TRBJ2-6	many	TGTGCCAGCAGTCGCGCCAACGTCCTGACTTTC	CASSRANVLTF
TRBV6-5	NA	TRBJ2-3	NA	TGTGCCAGCAGTGACTCGAGGGGAGATACGCAGTATTTT	CASSDSRGDTQYF
TRBV6-2/TRBV6-3	TRBD2	TRBJ2-3	NA	TGTGCCAGCAGTGACCCGGGACTAGCGGCTTACACAGATACGCAGTATTTT	CASSDPGLAAYTDTQYF
TRBV7-3	TRBD1	TRBJ2-3	few	TGTGCCAGCAGCTTGAGGGACAGGGGAGGTAATGATACGCAGTATTTT	CASSLRDRGGNDTQYF
TRBV29-1	TRBD2	TRBJ2-1	few	TGCAGCGCCCGTCAGCGGGGGGTACTTACCTCCTACAATGAGCAGTTCTTC	CSARQRGVLTSYNEQFF
TRBV10-2	NA	TRBJ2-3	few	TGCGCCAGCAGTGAGATTACGAAGATTAGCGGAAGCCGCACAGATACGCAGTATTTT	CASSEITKISGSRTDTQYF
TRBV12-3/TRBV12-4	TRBD2	TRBJ2-7	few	TGTGCCAGCAGTTTTCGACTAGCGGGGGGGCCTGGCGAGCAGTACTTC	CASSFRLAGGPGEQYF
TRBV6-6	TRBD1	TRBJ2-3	NA	TGTGCCAGCAGGACCGGGACAGGGGCCCCAGATACGCAGTATTTT	CASRTGTGAPDTQYF
TRBV15	NA	TRBJ2-7	NA	TGTGCCACCTCAAAGGCTTCCCTCTACGAGCAGTACTTC	CATSKASLYEQYF
TRBV12-3/TRBV12-4	NA	TRBJ2-3	NA	TGTGCCAGCAGGAACAGGAGAATTGGAACAGATACGCAGTATTTT	CASRNRRIGTDTQYF
TRBV20-1	NA	TRBJ2-7	once	TGCAGTGCTAGTAGGCAGACCTCCTACGAGCAGTACTTC	CSASRQTSYEQYF
TRBV6-5	TRBD1	TRBJ1-2	NA	TGTGCCAGCTCTAAGGTCGGGACAGACGGCCTCTATGGCTACACCTTC	CASSKVGTDGLYGYTF
TRBV2	NA	TRBJ1-5	NA	TGTGTCAGCAGGAACGACCCCGAAGGTCAGCCCCAGCATTTT	CVSRNDPEGQPQHF
TRBV20-1	NA	TRBJ1-1	NA	TGCAGTGCTAGAGTCCTTACAGGGCAGAACACTGAAGCTTTCTTT	CSARVLTGQNTEAFF